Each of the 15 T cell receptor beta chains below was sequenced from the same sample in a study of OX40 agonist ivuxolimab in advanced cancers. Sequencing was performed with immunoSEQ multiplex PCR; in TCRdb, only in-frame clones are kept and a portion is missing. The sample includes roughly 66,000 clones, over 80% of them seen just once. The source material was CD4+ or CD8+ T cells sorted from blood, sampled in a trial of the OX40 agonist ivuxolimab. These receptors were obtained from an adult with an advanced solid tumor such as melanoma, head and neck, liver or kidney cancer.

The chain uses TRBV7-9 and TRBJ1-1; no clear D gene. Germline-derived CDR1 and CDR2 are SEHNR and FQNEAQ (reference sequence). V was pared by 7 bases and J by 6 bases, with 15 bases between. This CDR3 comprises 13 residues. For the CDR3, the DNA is TGTGCCAGCATTCTAGCTCCTGGCGCTGAAGCTTTCTTT. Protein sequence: CASILAPGAEAFF.

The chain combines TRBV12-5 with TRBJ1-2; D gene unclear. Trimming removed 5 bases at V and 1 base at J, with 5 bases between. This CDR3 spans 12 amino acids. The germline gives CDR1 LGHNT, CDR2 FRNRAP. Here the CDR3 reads CASGLINYGYTF. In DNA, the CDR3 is TGTGCTAGTGGTCTCATTAACTATGGCTACACCTTC.

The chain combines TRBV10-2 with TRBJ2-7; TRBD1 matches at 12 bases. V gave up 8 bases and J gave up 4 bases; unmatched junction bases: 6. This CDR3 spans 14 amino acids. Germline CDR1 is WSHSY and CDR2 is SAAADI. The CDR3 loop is CASGGQGALYEQYF. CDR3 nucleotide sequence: TGCGCCAGCGGGGGACAGGGGGCGTTGTACGAGCAGTACTTC.

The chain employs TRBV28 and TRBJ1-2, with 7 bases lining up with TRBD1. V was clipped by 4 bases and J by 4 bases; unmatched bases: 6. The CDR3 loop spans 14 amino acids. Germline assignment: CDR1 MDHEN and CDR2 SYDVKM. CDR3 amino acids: CASSYATGVYGYTF. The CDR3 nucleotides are TGTGCCAGCAGTTATGCCACAGGGGTCTATGGCTACACCTTC.

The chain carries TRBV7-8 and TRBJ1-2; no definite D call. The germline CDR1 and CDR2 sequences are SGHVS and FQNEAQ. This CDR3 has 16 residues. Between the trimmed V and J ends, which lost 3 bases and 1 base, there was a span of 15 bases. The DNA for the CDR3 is TGTGCCAGCAGCTTCGGACTCAAGCTAGATAACTATGGCTACACCTTC. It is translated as CASSFGLKLDNYGYTF.

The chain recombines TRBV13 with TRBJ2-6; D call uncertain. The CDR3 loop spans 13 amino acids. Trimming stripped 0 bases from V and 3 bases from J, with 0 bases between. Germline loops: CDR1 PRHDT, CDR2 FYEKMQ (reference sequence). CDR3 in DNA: TGTGCCAGCAGCTTAGGTGGGGCCAACGTCCTGACTTTC. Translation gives CASSLGGANVLTF.

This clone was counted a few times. The DNA of the CDR3 is TGCGCCAGCAGCTTGGACCCGGGGGGGGTATCCTACGAGCAGTACTTC. It encodes CASSLDPGGVSYEQYF. The chain recombines TRBV5-1 with TRBJ2-7; 8 bases are shared with TRBD2. CDR3 length equals 16 residues. The trim removed 0 bases at V and 1 base at J, leaving 6 bases unmatched. Germline V CDR1 and CDR2: SGHRS, YFSETQ. The full variable domain, in which reference TRBV5-1 and TRBJ2-7 provide the parts outside the CDR3, is KAGVTQTPRYLIKTRGQQVTLSCSPISGHRSVSWYQQTPGQGLQFLFEYFSETQRNKGNFPGRFSGRQFSNSRSEMNVSTLELGDSALYLCASSLDPGGVSYEQYFGPGTRLTVT.

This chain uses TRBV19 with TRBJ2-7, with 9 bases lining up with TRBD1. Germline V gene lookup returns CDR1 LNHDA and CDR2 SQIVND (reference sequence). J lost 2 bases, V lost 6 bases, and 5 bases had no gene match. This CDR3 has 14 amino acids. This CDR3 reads CASRLTGGAYEQYF. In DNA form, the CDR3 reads TGTGCCAGTAGGTTGACAGGGGGAGCCTACGAGCAGTACTTC. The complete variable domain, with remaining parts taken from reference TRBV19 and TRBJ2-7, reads DGGITQSPKYLFRKEGQNVTLSCEQNLNHDAMYWYRQDPGQGLRLIYYSQIVNDFQKGDIAEGYSVSREKKESFPLTVTSAQKNPTAFYLCASRLTGGAYEQYFGPGTRLTVT.

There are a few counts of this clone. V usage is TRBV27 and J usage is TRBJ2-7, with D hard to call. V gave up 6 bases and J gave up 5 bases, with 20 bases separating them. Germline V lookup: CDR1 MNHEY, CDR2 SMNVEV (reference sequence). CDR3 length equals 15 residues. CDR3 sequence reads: CASSPLQGSLHEQYF. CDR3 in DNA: TGTGCCAGCAGCCCTCTCCAAGGTTCCCTCCACGAGCAGTACTTC.

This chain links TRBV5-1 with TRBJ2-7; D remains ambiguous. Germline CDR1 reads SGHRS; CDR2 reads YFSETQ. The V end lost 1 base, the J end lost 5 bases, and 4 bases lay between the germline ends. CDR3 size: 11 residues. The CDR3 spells CASSLIDEQYF. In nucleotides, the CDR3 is TGCGCCAGCAGCTTGATAGACGAGCAGTACTTC.

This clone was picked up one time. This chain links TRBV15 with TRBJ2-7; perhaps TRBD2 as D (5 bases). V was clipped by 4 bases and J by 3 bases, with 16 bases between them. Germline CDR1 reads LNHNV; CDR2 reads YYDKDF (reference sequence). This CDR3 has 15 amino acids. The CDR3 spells CATSIVSGTGYEQYF. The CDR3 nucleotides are TGTGCCACCAGCATCGTCAGCGGCACTGGCTACGAGCAGTACTTC.

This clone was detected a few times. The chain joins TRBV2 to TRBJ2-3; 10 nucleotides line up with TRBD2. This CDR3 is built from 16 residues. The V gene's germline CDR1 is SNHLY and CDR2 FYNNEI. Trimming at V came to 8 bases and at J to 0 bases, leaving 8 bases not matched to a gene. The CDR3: CASGTGTSVSTDTQYF. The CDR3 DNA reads TGTGCCAGCGGCACCGGGACTAGCGTTAGCACAGATACGCAGTATTTT. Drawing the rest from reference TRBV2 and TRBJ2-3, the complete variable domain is EPEVTQTPSHQVTQMGQEVILRCVPISNHLYFYWYRQILGQKVEFLVSFYNNEISEKSEIFDDQFSVERPDGSNFTLKIRSTKLEDSAMYFCASGTGTSVSTDTQYFGPGTRLTVL.

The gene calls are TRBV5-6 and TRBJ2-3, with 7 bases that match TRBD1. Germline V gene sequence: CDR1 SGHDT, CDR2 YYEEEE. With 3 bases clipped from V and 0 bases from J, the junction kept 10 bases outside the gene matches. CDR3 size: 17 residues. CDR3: CASSSRTGEPSTDTQYF. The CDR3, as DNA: TGTGCCAGCAGCTCCAGGACAGGTGAACCTAGCACAGATACGCAGTATTTT.

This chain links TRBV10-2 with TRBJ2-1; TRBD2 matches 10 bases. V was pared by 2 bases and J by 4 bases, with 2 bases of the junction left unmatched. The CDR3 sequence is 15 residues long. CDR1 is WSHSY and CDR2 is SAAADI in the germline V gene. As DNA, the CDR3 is TGCGCCAGCAGTGAGGGGACTAGCGATTACAATGAGCAGTTCTTC. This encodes CASSEGTSDYNEQFF.

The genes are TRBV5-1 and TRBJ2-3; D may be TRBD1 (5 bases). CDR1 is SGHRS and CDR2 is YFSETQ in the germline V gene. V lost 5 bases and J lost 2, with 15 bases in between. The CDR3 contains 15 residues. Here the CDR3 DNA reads TGCGCCAGCAGACTACTACAGGAATCCACAGATACGCAGTATTTT. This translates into CASRLLQESTDTQYF.